The clone carrying this TCR beta chain was seen more than once but under ten times. CDR1 is MNHNY and CDR2 is SVGAGI in the germline V gene (reference sequence). Trimming cost V 2 bases and J 6 bases; bases outside gene matches: 10. This CDR3 is built from 15 residues. These data originate in a study of cytomegalovirus exposure and HLA in healthy donors. It was with 60 Vbeta and 13 Jbeta primers that the PCR ran. Profiled with immunoSEQ multiplex PCR; TCRdb holds only in-frame clones, not every one. Altogether roughly 280,000 clones are present, roughly two thirds being singletons, with the ten largest covering about 2.1%.

Sequenced input: PBMCs. The TCR comes from a female donor in good health and CMV-seronegative. The chain recombines TRBV6-6 with TRBJ2-7; 7 bases match TRBD2. In DNA form, the CDR3 reads TGTGCCAGCAGTTACCCGGGAGGACTATCGGCCGAGCAGTACTTC. It translates to CASSYPGGLSAEQYF.